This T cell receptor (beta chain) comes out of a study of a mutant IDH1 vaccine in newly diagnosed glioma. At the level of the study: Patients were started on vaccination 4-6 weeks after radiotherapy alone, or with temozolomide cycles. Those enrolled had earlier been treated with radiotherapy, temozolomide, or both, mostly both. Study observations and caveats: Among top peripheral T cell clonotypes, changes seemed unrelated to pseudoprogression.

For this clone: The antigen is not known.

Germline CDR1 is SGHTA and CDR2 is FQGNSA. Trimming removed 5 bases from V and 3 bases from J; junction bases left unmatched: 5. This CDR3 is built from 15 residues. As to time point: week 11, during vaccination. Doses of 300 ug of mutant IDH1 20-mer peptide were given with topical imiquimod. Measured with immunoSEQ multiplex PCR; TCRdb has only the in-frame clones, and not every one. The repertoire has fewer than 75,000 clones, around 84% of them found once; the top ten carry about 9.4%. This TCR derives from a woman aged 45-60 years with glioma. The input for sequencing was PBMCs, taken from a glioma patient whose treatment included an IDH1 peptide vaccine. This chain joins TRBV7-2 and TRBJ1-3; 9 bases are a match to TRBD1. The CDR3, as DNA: TGTGCCAGCAGCCCCCGACAGGGGGGTGGAAACACCATATATTTT. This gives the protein CASSPRQGGGNTIYF.